The clone carrying this T cell receptor beta chain was recorded many times. This sample was included in a study of T-cell reconstitution after alpha-beta-depleted transplantation in children. This CDR3 comprises 15 residues. Between the trimmed V and J ends, which lost 6 bases and 6 bases, there was a span of 18 bases. The authors prepared the TCRbeta library with unique molecular identifiers. TCRdb passed the PCR reads through MiXCR, listing each CDR3 protein once. The sample has under 850,000 distinct CDR3 sequences, less than 15% seen once. The chain combines TRBV12-3 or TRBV12-4 with TRBJ2-1; D possibly corresponds to TRBD2 (5 bases). Sequenced here: PBMCs, sampled before TCRalphabeta/CD19-depleted stem cell transplant. This clonotype was obtained from a girl aged 2-10 years with congenital amegakaryocytic thrombocytopenia, due to receive a stem cell transplant. The CDR3 DNA is TGTGCCAGCAGCCCTCTAGCCGGGCACTTCAATGAGCAGTTCTTC. This gives the protein CASSPLAGHFNEQFF.